One sample yielded the 25 T cell receptor beta chains listed below, sequenced in a study of shared clonotypes between healthy human individuals. The method was immunoSEQ multiplex PCR; TCRdb's version includes in-frame clones alone and lacks a portion of them. The sample gives approximately 1,000,000 clones, more than 75% of which show up once; approximately 0.5% is in the top ten. Sequenced: memory CD4+ T cells from PBMCs. Indicated subset: CD45RA-negative fraction. These receptors all come from a man aged 18 to 30 in good health. Some clones in this sample may be carry-over from other donors' samples.

This clone was counted once. DNA of the CDR3: TGTGCCAGTAGTATCCCTCCCCTCAATGAGCAGTTCTTC. Protein sequence: CASSIPPLNEQFF. V and J are TRBV19 and TRBJ2-1, with D unresolved. V lost 3 bases, J lost 6 bases, and 9 bases lay in between. Germline V lookup: CDR1 LNHDA, CDR2 SQIVND (reference sequence). The CDR3 contains 13 residues. Full variable domain (missing parts from reference TRBV19 and TRBJ2-1): DGGITQSPKYLFRKEGQNVTLSCEQNLNHDAMYWYRQDPGQGLRLIYYSQIVNDFQKGDIAEGYSVSREKKESFPLTVTSAQKNPTAFYLCASSIPPLNEQFFGPGTRLTVL.

The chain has TRBV6-5 and TRBJ1-2; 9 bases are shared with TRBD1. CDR1 is MNHEY, CDR2 SVGAGI, per germline. The CDR3 sequence is 15 residues long. The V gene end was trimmed by 6 bases and the J gene end by 3 bases; junction bases not matched to a gene: 8. For the CDR3, the DNA is TGTGCCAGCAGGACTACAGGGGGCGCTGACTATGGCTACACCTTC. Translated: CASRTTGGADYGYTF.

This clone was detected once. The chain couples TRBV6-6 to TRBJ1-4; D ambiguous. Germline V CDR1 and CDR2: MNHNY, SVGAGI (reference sequence). The V and J ends lost 8 bases and 7 bases respectively, with 20 bases between them. The CDR3 covers 15 residues. The CDR3 bases are TGTGCCAGCGCCAACCCGACACCCCGCGGTGAAAAACTGTTTTTT. It is translated as CASANPTPRGEKLFF.

CDR3 nucleotides: TGTGCCAGCAGTGGAGGGAGGGGCCCTGGGGAAGCTTTCTTT. Its translation: CASSGGRGPGEAFF. This chain links TRBV6-5 with TRBJ1-1; D perhaps matches TRBD1 (5 bases). The length of the CDR3 is 14 residues. Germline V gene data show CDR1 as MNHEY and CDR2 as SVGAGI. Trimming removed 5 bases from V and 8 bases from J, with 18 bases in between.

The gene calls are TRBV6-6 and TRBJ2-5; D might be TRBD1 or TRBD2, each matching 5 bases. Germline loops: CDR1 MNHNY, CDR2 SVGAGI (reference sequence). Trimming stripped 0 bases from V and 1 base from J, with 9 bases between. The CDR3 runs 15 residues. DNA for the CDR3: TGTGCCAGCAGTTACTCGGGGGTAGGCCAAGAGACCCAGTACTTC. Translated: CASSYSGVGQETQYF.

Here the CDR3 DNA reads TGTGCCAGCAGCCCTGACAGGGGGCGTGGGGAGACCCAGTACTTC. Its protein is CASSPDRGRGETQYF. The chain combines TRBV28 with TRBJ2-5, with 10 bases fitting TRBD1. J was trimmed by 5 bases and V by 6 bases; bases with no gene match: 9. Germline-derived CDR1 and CDR2 are MDHEN and SYDVKM. This CDR3 is built from 15 residues.

V and J are TRBV28 and TRBJ1-2; 7 bases line up with TRBD1. V lost 3 bases to trimming and J lost 3 bases; unmatched junction nucleotides: 4. Germline V CDR1 and CDR2: MDHEN, SYDVKM. The CDR3 spans 14 residues. CDR3: CASSLGQPHYGYTF. The CDR3 region has the DNA TGTGCCAGCAGTTTGGGACAGCCACACTATGGCTACACCTTC.

The J gene is TRBJ2-7, the V gene TRBV27, with D possibly being TRBD1 (6 bases). CDR3 length: 14 amino acids. Germline lookup yields CDR1 MNHEY and CDR2 SMNVEV (reference sequence). The V end was cut by 3 bases, the J end by 2 bases, with 11 bases between. The CDR3 region is CASSLTRGPYEQYF. The CDR3 DNA is TGTGCCAGCAGTTTGACCAGGGGCCCCTACGAGCAGTACTTC.

Only one count was recorded for this clone. V gene TRBV2 combines with J gene TRBJ2-1; TRBD1 agrees at 8 bases. V lost 6 bases, J lost 0 bases, and 4 bases stayed unmatched. Germline CDR1 and CDR2: SNHLY and FYNNEI. This CDR3 spans 15 amino acids. The CDR3 spells CASRATGGSYNEQFF. CDR3 bases: TGTGCCAGCAGGGCTACAGGGGGCTCCTACAATGAGCAGTTCTTC.

This chain joins TRBV4-3 and TRBJ2-1; D gene unclear. Germline V gene data show CDR1 as LGHNA and CDR2 as YSLEER. This CDR3 comprises 15 residues. Between the trimmed V and J ends, which lost 1 base and 1 base, there was a span of 8 bases. The CDR3 nucleotides are TGCGCCAGCAGCCAAGGCCCTGATTCCTACAATGAGCAGTTCTTC. Its protein product is CASSQGPDSYNEQFF.

This clone was seen a single time. Given a far larger clone just one base away, this is likely a sequencing read error. This chain uses TRBV6-6 with TRBJ2-7; 8 positions agree with TRBD1. CDR3 size: 13 residues. Germline loops: CDR1 MNHNY, CDR2 SVGAGI (reference sequence). The CDR3 DNA reads as TGTGTCAGCAGCAGGGGGCAGGGGAACGAGCAGTACTTC. It codes for CVSSRGQGNEQYF.

This chain uses TRBV30 with TRBJ1-5; 7 nucleotides agree with TRBD1. The V and J ends lost 2 bases and 2 bases, in that order; junction bases with no gene match: 9. From germline, CDR1 is GTSNPN and CDR2 SVGIG (reference sequence). CDR3 length equals 16 residues. DNA for the CDR3: TGTGCCTGGAGTACAGGGGTTGGGGAAGGCAATCAGCCCCAGCATTTT. This translates into CAWSTGVGEGNQPQHF. Full variable domain (missing parts from reference TRBV30 and TRBJ1-5): SQTIHQWPATLVQPVGSPLSLECTVEGTSNPNLYWYRQAAGRGLQLLFYSVGIGQISSEVPQNLSASRPQDRQFILSSKKLLLSDSGFYLCAWSTGVGEGNQPQHFGDGTRLSIL.

Worth noting for this clone: This same CDR3 is encoded by further DNA sequences in the sample. The J gene is TRBJ2-1, the V gene TRBV30; D gene ambiguous. With 0 bases removed from V and 7 bases from J, the gap between germline ends came to 4 bases. Germline CDR1 reads GTSNPN; CDR2 reads SVGIG (reference sequence). CDR3 size: 11 residues. Written as DNA, the CDR3 is TGTGCCTGGAGTGTACGAAATGAGCAGTTCTTC. Translating it yields CAWSVRNEQFF.

The chain has TRBV5-8 and TRBJ2-3, with D uncertain. CDR3 length: 14 residues. The germline gives CDR1 SGHTS, CDR2 YDEGEE. V lost 4 bases and J lost 0, with 9 bases in between. In DNA form, the CDR3 reads TGTGCCAGCAGCCAATCAGCGAGCACAGATACGCAGTATTTT. This codes for CASSQSASTDTQYF.

The genes are TRBV4-1 and TRBJ2-7, with D unclear. The V and J ends lost 1 base and 0 bases respectively, with 7 bases between them. This CDR3 has 14 residues. CDR1 and CDR2 from the germline V gene are MGHRA and YSYEKL. As DNA, the CDR3 is TGCGCCAGCAGCCAAGTTGAGCACTCCTACGAGCAGTACTTC. It translates to CASSQVEHSYEQYF.

This chain uses TRBV4-1 with TRBJ2-1, with D tentatively TRBD2 (6 bases). The CDR3 has 15 residues. Germline V CDR1 and CDR2: MGHRA, YSYEKL. Between the trimmed V and J ends, which lost 0 bases and 8 bases, there was a span of 14 bases. The CDR3 bases are TGCGCCAGCAGCCAAGAGCCAGCGACTAGTTATGAGCAGTTCTTC. The encoded protein is CASSQEPATSYEQFF.

The chain joins TRBV27 to TRBJ2-7; 10 bases align to TRBD1. Germline V gives CDR1 MNHEY, CDR2 SMNVEV (reference sequence). With 2 bases clipped from V and 6 bases from J, the junction kept 10 bases outside the gene matches. There are 16 residues in the CDR3. The CDR3, as DNA: TGTGCCAGCAGTTTAAAGCCCGGGACAGGGGTTGGCGAGCAGTACTTC. It yields the protein CASSLKPGTGVGEQYF.

The chain combines TRBV7-3 with TRBJ2-1, with 7 bases matching TRBD2. Germline values: CDR1 SGHTA, CDR2 FQGTGA. J was trimmed by 0 bases and V by 3 bases; bases with no gene match: 2. The CDR3 loop spans 15 amino acids. CDR3 coding DNA: TGTGCCAGCAGCTTTGCTAGCGGCTCCTACAATGAGCAGTTCTTC. Amino acid sequence: CASSFASGSYNEQFF. Using reference TRBV7-3 and TRBJ2-1 for the parts outside the CDR3, the full variable domain is GAGVSQTPSNKVTEKGKYVELRCDPISGHTALYWYRQSLGQGPEFLIYFQGTGAADDSGLPNDRFFAVRPEGSVSTLKIQRTERGDSAVYLCASSFASGSYNEQFFGPGTRLTVL.

A word on this clone: Being one base from a much bigger clone, this may be a read error. This CDR3 is also generated by other DNA sequences in the sample. V and J are TRBV28 and TRBJ1-2; D is ambiguous. The V gene lost 2 bases and the J gene lost 5 bases, with 6 bases spanning the gap. The germline CDR1 and CDR2 sequences are MDHEN and SYDVKM. The CDR3 has 12 amino acids. The DNA for the CDR3 is TGTGCCAGCAGTTTAGCGGGGTATGGCTACACCTTC. Protein product: CASSLAGYGYTF.

The rearrangement joins TRBV15 to TRBJ2-7, with TRBD2 matching 11 bases. The CDR3 extends over 15 amino acids. CDR1 and CDR2 (germline): LNHNV, YYDKDF (reference sequence). J gave up 6 bases and V 4 bases, and 8 bases lay outside the gene matches. CDR3 loop: CATSTTSGRRIEQYF. The CDR3, as DNA: TGTGCCACCAGCACCACTAGCGGGAGACGGATCGAGCAGTACTTC. The whole variable domain, remainder taken from reference TRBV15 and TRBJ2-7, is DAMVIQNPRYQVTQFGKPVTLSCSQTLNHNVMYWYQQKSSQAPKLLFHYYDKDFNNEADTPDNFQSRRPNTSFCFLDIRSPGLGDTAMYLCATSTTSGRRIEQYFGPGTRLTVT.

This clone occurred a few times. V is TRBV18 and J is TRBJ1-3, with 10 nucleotides matching TRBD1. The junction had 4 bases not matched to a gene; V was cut back by 3 bases and J by 2 bases. CDR3 size: 16 residues. From germline, CDR1 is KGHSH and CDR2 LQKENI. The CDR3: CASSPDRGVAGNTIYF. The CDR3 nucleotides read TGTGCCAGCTCACCGGACAGGGGGGTCGCTGGAAACACCATATATTTT.

This clone came up a few times. The rearrangement links TRBV5-1 to TRBJ2-2, with 9 positions matching TRBD2. The CDR3 runs to 14 residues. V shed 7 bases and J 0 bases; nucleotides not matched to a gene: 1. The germline V gene has CDR1 SGHRS and CDR2 YFSETQ. CDR3 in DNA: TGCGCCAGCGGGACTAGCACGAACACCGGGGAGCTGTTTTTT. Protein: CASGTSTNTGELFF.

The chain links TRBV11-2 to TRBJ2-1; D may be TRBD1 (5 bases). Trimming cost V 9 bases and J 3 bases, with 12 bases left between them. The germline CDR1 and CDR2 sequences are SGHAT and FQNNGV. There are 13 residues in the CDR3. The CDR3 region is CASADNLYNEQFF. DNA for the CDR3: TGTGCCAGTGCGGACAACCTCTACAATGAGCAGTTCTTC. Full variable domain (rest looked up from reference TRBV11-2 and TRBJ2-1): EAGVAQSPRYKIIEKRQSVAFWCNPISGHATLYWYQQILGQGPKLLIQFQNNGVVDDSQLPKDRFSAERLKGVDSTLKIQPAKLEDSAVYLCASADNLYNEQFFGPGTRLTVL.

There are many counts of this clone. The chain employs TRBV28 and TRBJ1-2, with a possible D match to TRBD1 (5 bases). This CDR3 is 14 amino acids long. CDR1 is MDHEN, CDR2 SYDVKM, per germline. V was trimmed by 5 bases and J by 4 bases, leaving 14 bases between them. The CDR3 region has the DNA TGTGCCAGCAGTAAACAGGCCGGAGGCTATGGCTACACCTTC. Its protein product is CASSKQAGGYGYTF.

A few counts support this clone. The genes are TRBV6-1 and TRBJ2-7; D may correspond to TRBD1 or TRBD2 (5 bases each). Germline CDR1 reads MNHNS; CDR2 reads SASEGT. The ends were cut back, 6 bases at V and 7 bases at J, with 16 bases in the middle. The CDR3 has 13 amino acids. The CDR3 protein is CASSRDAVREQYF. CDR3 coding DNA: TGTGCCAGCAGCCGGGACGCCGTACGGGAGCAGTACTTC.